This T cell receptor beta chain emerged from a study of blood T cell repertoires in COVID-19. Source study methods: By means of reference gene primer amplification, nucleated cell counts were estimated. Clones were sequenced by immunoSEQ multiplex PCR, and TCRdb holds only the in-frame ones, with some missing. The V and J calls and clone size come from that table; D and trimming were worked out from the DNA. The sample shows approximately 64,000 clones, 88% of them seen only once. V lost 0 bases and J lost 0, with 9 bases in between. Germline V gene sequence: CDR1 GTSNPN, CDR2 SVGIG (reference sequence). This CDR3 region has 14 residues.

This receptor was identified in a woman aged 55-70 years with COVID-19, enrolled during active disease. Sequenced: peripheral blood. The rearrangement links TRBV30 to TRBJ2-7; D ambiguous. The CDR3 DNA follows: TGTGCCTGGAGTGTAGACTCGGACTCCTACGAGCAGTACTTC. It encodes CAWSVDSDSYEQYF.